This T cell receptor beta chain was retrieved from a study of shared clonotypes between healthy human individuals. The V and J ends lost 3 bases and 0 bases respectively, with 6 bases between them. The CDR3 consists of 14 residues. Germline V gives CDR1 SGHRS, CDR2 YFSETQ. Caucasian adults living in Nashville, Tennessee, provided all samples. Repertoires were generated with immunoSEQ multiplex PCR, while TCRdb's copy carries only in-frame clones and drops some. The sample has about 2.4 million clones, over 85% seen once. The sequenced sample was naive CD4+ T cells from PBMCs. Subset defined: CD45RA+ positively selected. V and J are TRBV5-1 and TRBJ2-2; D uncertain. This receptor was obtained from a young man in good health. Some clones in this sample may be carry-over from other donors' samples. CDR3 coding DNA: TGCGCCAGCAGCTATGGCCCGAACACCGGGGAGCTGTTTTTT. This codes for CASSYGPNTGELFF.